This T cell receptor (beta chain) was obtained from a study of CD8+ T cells in alopecia areata. Overall study findings and caveats: Affected scalp, especially in alopecia totalis/universalis, had a higher clonality than normal scalp did.

RNA, once extracted, was reverse transcribed into cDNA for use as the sequencing template. This table comes from immunoSEQ multiplex PCR, and its TCRdb copy is limited to in-frame clones, with some not included. The table lists approximately 65,000 clones, roughly half of them singletons. With respect to this clone: Its matching antigen is unknown.

Peripheral blood samples and lesional scalp punch biopsies were obtained from alopecia areata patients. The germline V gene has CDR1 LGHNA and CDR2 YSLEER. V lost 6 bases, J lost 2 bases, and 12 bases stayed unmatched. The CDR3 runs to 17 residues. This chain uses TRBV4-3 with TRBJ2-3, with 9 bases identical to TRBD2. The sample was CD8+ T cells sorted from blood, taken at week 0. The receptor's source is a human donor with alopecia areata. CDR3 bases: TGCGCCAGCAGTCCGCGGGAGGGCCGTCCCGTCACAGATACGCAGTATTTT. This gives the protein CASSPREGRPVTDTQYF.